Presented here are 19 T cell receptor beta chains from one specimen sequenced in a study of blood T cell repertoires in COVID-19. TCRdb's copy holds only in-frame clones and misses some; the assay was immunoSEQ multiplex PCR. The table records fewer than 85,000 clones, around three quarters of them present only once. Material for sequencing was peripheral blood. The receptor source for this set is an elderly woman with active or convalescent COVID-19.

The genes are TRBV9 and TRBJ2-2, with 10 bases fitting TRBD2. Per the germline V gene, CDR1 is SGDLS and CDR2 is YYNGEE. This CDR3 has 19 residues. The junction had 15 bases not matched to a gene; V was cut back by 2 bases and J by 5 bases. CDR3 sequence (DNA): TGTGCCAGCAGCGTCCGGGATATCAGCGGGGGGGCCGAAACCGGGGAGCTGTTTTTT. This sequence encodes CASSVRDISGGAETGELFF.

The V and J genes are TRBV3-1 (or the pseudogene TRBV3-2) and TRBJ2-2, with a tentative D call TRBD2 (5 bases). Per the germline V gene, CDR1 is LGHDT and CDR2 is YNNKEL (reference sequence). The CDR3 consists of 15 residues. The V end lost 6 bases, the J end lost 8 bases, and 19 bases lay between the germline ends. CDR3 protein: CASSPIARTGGELFF. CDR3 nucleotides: TGTGCCAGCAGTCCAATAGCCCGCACGGGGGGGGAGCTGTTTTTT.

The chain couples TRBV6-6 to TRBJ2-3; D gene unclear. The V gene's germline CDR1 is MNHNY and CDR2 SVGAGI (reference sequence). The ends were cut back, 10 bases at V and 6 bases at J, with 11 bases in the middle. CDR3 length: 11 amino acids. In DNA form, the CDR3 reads TGTGCCATCGGGTCTATGGATACGCAGTATTTT. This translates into CAIGSMDTQYF.

CDR3 DNA sequence: TGCGCCAGCAGCTTGGGGGGCCTCCAGACAGATACGCAGTATTTT. Translating it yields CASSLGGLQTDTQYF. The chain combines TRBV5-1 with TRBJ2-3; maybe TRBD1 (5 bases). Germline-derived CDR1 and CDR2 are SGHRS and YFSETQ. The CDR3 extends over 15 amino acids. The V end lost 0 bases, the J end lost 3 bases, and 11 bases lay between the germline ends.

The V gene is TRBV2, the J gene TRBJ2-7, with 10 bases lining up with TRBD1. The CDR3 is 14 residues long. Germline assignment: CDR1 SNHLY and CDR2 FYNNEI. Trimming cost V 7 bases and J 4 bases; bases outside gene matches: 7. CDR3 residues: CASTDRGRTYEQYF. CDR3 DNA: TGTGCCAGCACAGACAGGGGGCGTACGTACGAGCAGTACTTC.

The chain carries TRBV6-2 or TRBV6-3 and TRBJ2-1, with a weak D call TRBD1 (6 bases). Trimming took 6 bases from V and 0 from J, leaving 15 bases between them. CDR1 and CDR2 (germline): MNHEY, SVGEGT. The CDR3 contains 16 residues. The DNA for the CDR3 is TGTGCCAGCAGCCCTTATACAGGGAGCTCCTACAATGAGCAGTTCTTC. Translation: CASSPYTGSSYNEQFF.

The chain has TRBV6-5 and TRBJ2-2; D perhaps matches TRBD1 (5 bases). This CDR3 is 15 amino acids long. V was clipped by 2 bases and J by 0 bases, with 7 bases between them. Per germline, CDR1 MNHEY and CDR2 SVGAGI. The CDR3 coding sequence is TGTGCCAGCAGTTACGTCAGGGCGAACACCGGGGAGCTGTTTTTT. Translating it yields CASSYVRANTGELFF.

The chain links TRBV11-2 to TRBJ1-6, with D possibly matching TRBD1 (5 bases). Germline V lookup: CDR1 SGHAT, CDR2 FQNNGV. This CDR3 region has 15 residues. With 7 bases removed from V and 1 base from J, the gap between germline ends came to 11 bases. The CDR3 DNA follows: TGTGCCAGCACGACAGTCATGTCCTATAATTCACCCCTCCACTTT. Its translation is CASTTVMSYNSPLHF.

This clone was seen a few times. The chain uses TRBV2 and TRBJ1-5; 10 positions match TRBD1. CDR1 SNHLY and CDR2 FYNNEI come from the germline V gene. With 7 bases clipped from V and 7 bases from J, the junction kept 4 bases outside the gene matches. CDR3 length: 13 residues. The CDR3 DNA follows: TGTGCCAGCACTAGGGACAGGGGACAGCCCCAGCATTTT. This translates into CASTRDRGQPQHF.

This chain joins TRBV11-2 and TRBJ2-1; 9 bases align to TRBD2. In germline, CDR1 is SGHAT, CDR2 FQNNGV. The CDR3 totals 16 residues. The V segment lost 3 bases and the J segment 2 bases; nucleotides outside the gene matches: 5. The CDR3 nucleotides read TGTGCCAGCAGCTTTCGCGGGGGGGCCACCTACAATGAGCAGTTCTTC. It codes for CASSFRGGATYNEQFF.

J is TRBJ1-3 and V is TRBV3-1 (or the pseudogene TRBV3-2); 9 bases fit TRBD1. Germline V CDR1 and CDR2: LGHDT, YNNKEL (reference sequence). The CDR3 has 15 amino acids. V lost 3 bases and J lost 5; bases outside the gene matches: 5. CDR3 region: CASSHPTGGRNTIYF. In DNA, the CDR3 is TGTGCCAGCAGCCATCCGACAGGGGGAAGAAACACCATATATTTT.

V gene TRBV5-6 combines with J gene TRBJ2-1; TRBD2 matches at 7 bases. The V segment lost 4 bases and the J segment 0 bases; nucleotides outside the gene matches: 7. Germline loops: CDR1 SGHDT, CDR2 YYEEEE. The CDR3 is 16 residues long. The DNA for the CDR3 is TGTGCCAGCAGCCCCGGGGGGACCTCCTCCTACAATGAGCAGTTCTTC. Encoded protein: CASSPGGTSSYNEQFF.

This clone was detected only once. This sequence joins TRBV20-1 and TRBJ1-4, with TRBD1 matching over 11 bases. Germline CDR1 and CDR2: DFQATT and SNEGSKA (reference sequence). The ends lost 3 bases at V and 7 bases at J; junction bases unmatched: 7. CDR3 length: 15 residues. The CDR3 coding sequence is TGCAGTGCTAGTCCCACGGACAGGGGGCCTGAAAAACTGTTTTTT. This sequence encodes CSASPTDRGPEKLFF.

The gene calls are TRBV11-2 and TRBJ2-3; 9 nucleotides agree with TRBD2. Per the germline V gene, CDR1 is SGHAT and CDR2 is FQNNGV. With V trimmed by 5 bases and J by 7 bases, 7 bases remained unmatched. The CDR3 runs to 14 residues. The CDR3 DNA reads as TGTGCCAGCAGCGCCGCGGGGGGGCCGAATACGCAGTATTTT. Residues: CASSAAGGPNTQYF.

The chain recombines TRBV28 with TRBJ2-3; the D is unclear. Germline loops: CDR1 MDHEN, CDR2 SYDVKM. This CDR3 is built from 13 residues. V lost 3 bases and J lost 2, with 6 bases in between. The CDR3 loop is CASSFYDTDTQYF. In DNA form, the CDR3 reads TGTGCCAGCAGTTTCTATGACACAGATACGCAGTATTTT.

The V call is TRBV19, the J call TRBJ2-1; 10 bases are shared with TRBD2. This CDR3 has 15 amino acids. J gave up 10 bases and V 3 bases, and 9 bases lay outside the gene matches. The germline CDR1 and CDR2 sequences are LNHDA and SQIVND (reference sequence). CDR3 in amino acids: CASSMTSGQTTEQFF. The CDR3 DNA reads TGTGCCAGTAGTATGACTAGCGGGCAAACGACGGAGCAGTTCTTC.

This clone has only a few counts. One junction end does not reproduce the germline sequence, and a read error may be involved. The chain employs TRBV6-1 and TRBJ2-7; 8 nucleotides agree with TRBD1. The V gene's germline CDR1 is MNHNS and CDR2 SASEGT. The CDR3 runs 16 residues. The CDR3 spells CASSEAFGTGSHEQYF. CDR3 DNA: TGTGCCAGCAGTGAGGCTTTTGGGACAGGCTCCCACGAGCAGTACTTC.

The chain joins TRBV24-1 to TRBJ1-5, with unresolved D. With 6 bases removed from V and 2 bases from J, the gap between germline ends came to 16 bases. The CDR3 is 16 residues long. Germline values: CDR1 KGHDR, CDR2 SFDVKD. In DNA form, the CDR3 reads TGTGCCACCAGTCGAGGCCCCAACCGGTGCAATCAGCCCCAGCATTTT. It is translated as CATSRGPNRCNQPQHF.

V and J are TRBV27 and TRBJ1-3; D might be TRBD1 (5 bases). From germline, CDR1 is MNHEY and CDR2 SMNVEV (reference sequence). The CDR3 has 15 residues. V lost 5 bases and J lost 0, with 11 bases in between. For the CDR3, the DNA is TGTGCCAGCAGTCCGACAGCGAGCTCTGGAAACACCATATATTTT. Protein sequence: CASSPTASSGNTIYF.